Following are 25 T cell receptor beta chains from one sample sequenced in a study of T cell responses to AZD1222 COVID-19 vaccine. The assay was immunoSEQ multiplex PCR, and TCRdb's table has in-frame clones only and misses some. The sample has about 160,000 clones; about 91% are singletons. Sequences were derived from peripheral blood, sampled on day 0 of AZD1222 vaccination. The receptors here all came from an adult in good health.

This chain connects TRBV10-3 to TRBJ2-7, with 7 bases identical to TRBD1. The CDR3 loop spans 14 amino acids. The germline gives CDR1 ENHRY, CDR2 SYGVKD. V was clipped by 0 bases and J by 5 bases; unmatched bases: 4. Here the CDR3 reads CAISESTGRNEQYF. The CDR3 region has the DNA TGTGCCATCAGTGAGTCGACAGGGCGAAACGAGCAGTACTTC.

The chain employs TRBV7-9 and TRBJ1-1; perhaps TRBD1 as D (6 bases). The CDR3 runs to 12 residues. Germline-derived CDR1 and CDR2 are SEHNR and FQNEAQ (reference sequence). Trimming took 6 bases from V and 5 from J, leaving 10 bases between them. CDR3 sequence (DNA): TGTGCCAGCAGTGGGGGCGGAACTGAAGCTTTCTTT. Its translation is CASSGGGTEAFF.

The chain combines TRBV7-9 with TRBJ1-5, with D perhaps TRBD1 (6 bases). The CDR3 covers 14 residues. CDR1 SEHNR and CDR2 FQNEAQ come from the germline V gene (reference sequence). Trimming left V 1 base short and J 7 bases short, with 11 bases between. The CDR3 bases are TGTGCCAGCAGCTTAGGGGGGGCTGCCCAGCCCCAGCATTTT. Amino acids: CASSLGGAAQPQHF.

The chain joins TRBV5-6 to TRBJ2-7; possibly TRBD2 for D (6 bases). The CDR3 spans 11 residues. The germline V gene has CDR1 SGHDT and CDR2 YYEEEE. Trimming pared 4 bases from V and 6 bases from J, leaving 8 bases between. In DNA form, the CDR3 reads TGTGCCAGCAGCGTGGGGGGCGAGCAGTACTTC. Its translation: CASSVGGEQYF.

This chain uses TRBV10-3 with TRBJ1-4, with 8 positions matching TRBD1. Trimming cost V 3 bases and J 4 bases; bases outside gene matches: 4. Looked up from germline, CDR1 is ENHRY and CDR2 is SYGVKD. The CDR3 sequence is 15 residues long. In DNA, the CDR3 is TGTGCCATCAGTGACCACAGGGGGAATAATGAAAAACTGTTTTTT. Its protein is CAISDHRGNNEKLFF.

The chain joins TRBV5-6 to TRBJ2-5, with D possibly being TRBD1 or TRBD2 (6 bases each). With 4 bases removed from V and 5 bases from J, the gap between germline ends came to 15 bases. The CDR3 is 14 amino acids. Per the germline V gene, CDR1 is SGHDT and CDR2 is YYEEEE. CDR3 residues: CASSITGAVETQYF. In DNA, the CDR3 is TGTGCCAGCAGCATAACGGGGGCGGTTGAGACCCAGTACTTC.

The chain carries TRBV7-3 and TRBJ2-3; 7 bases are a match to TRBD2. V trimming: 4 bases; J trimming: 1 base; junction bases outside the gene matches: 8. Germline V gene sequence: CDR1 SGHTA, CDR2 FQGTGA. There are 16 residues in the CDR3. DNA for the CDR3: TGTGCCAGCAGCTCCCCCGGGCTAGCGGGCACAGATACGCAGTATTTT. This sequence encodes CASSSPGLAGTDTQYF.

The V and J genes are TRBV7-9 and TRBJ2-6; D uncertain. Trimming shortened V by 2 bases and J by 0 bases, and 5 bases separated the two germline ends. Looked up from germline, CDR1 is SEHNR and CDR2 is FQNEAQ (reference sequence). The CDR3 sequence is 15 residues long. The CDR3 reads CASSLPSSGANVLTF. CDR3 in DNA: TGTGCCAGCAGCTTACCCAGCTCTGGGGCCAACGTCCTGACTTTC.

The chain couples TRBV4-3 to TRBJ2-5; 13 bases map to TRBD2. Germline V gives CDR1 LGHNA, CDR2 YSLEER. J gave up 4 bases and V 0 bases, and 5 bases lay outside the gene matches. The CDR3 is 17 amino acids. CDR3 region: CASSQETSGGQRETQYF. CDR3 coding DNA: TGCGCCAGCAGCCAAGAGACTAGCGGGGGGCAGCGAGAGACCCAGTACTTC.

This sequence joins TRBV19 and TRBJ1-5; D may be TRBD1 (5 bases). The CDR3 length is 14 residues. Trimming removed 7 bases from V and 7 bases from J, with 17 bases in between. Germline-derived CDR1 and CDR2 are LNHDA and SQIVND (reference sequence). CDR3 in DNA: TGTGCCAGTAAGAGGGACGGCTTGGGGCAGCCCCAGCATTTT. This sequence encodes CASKRDGLGQPQHF.

Only a few counts were recorded for this clone. This rearrangement joins TRBV7-9 to TRBJ1-1; 12 nucleotides line up with TRBD1. The CDR3 is made up of 17 amino acids. Germline lookup yields CDR1 SEHNR and CDR2 FQNEAQ (reference sequence). V shed 5 bases, J shed 1 base, and the junction held 8 bases outside the gene matches. The chain's CDR3 is CASSSGDRGRRNTEAFF. In nucleotides, the CDR3 is TGTGCCAGCAGCAGCGGGGACAGGGGGCGTAGGAACACTGAAGCTTTCTTT. Combining the CDR3 with reference TRBV7-9 and TRBJ1-1 gives the whole variable domain DTGVSQNPRHKITKRGQNVTFRCDPISEHNRLYWYRQTLGQGPEFLTYFQNEAQLEKSRLLSDRFSAERPKGSFSTLEIQRTEQGDSAMYLCASSSGDRGRRNTEAFFGQGTRLTVV.

This clone came up once. The chain combines TRBV27 with TRBJ1-4; possible D gene TRBD1, 5 bases. Germline values: CDR1 MNHEY, CDR2 SMNVEV (reference sequence). V lost 2 bases to trimming and J lost 8 bases, with 21 bases between them. The CDR3 runs 17 residues. The CDR3 sequence is CASSLQAGWTSTEKLFF. The CDR3 DNA is TGTGCCAGCAGTTTACAAGCAGGGTGGACCTCAACGGAAAAACTGTTTTTT.

The chain links TRBV5-8 to TRBJ2-2; D remains ambiguous. Trimming removed 4 bases at V and 8 bases at J, with 9 bases between. CDR3 length equals 12 residues. The germline V gene has CDR1 SGHTS and CDR2 YDEGEE. The CDR3 reads CASSRRLGELFF. CDR3 DNA: TGTGCCAGCAGCCGCAGGCTGGGGGAGCTGTTTTTT.

The chain employs TRBV7-9 and TRBJ2-7, with 7 bases fitting TRBD1. This CDR3 contains 18 residues. The V gene end was trimmed by 1 base and the J gene end by 5 bases; junction bases not matched to a gene: 17. Germline CDR1 SEHNR, CDR2 FQNEAQ (reference sequence). The CDR3 sequence is CASSLGAGGRYGVNEQYF. Written as DNA, the CDR3 is TGTGCCAGCAGCTTAGGGGCAGGGGGTCGCTACGGTGTTAACGAGCAGTACTTC. Combining the CDR3 with reference TRBV7-9 and TRBJ2-7 gives the whole variable domain DTGVSQNPRHKITKRGQNVTFRCDPISEHNRLYWYRQTLGQGPEFLTYFQNEAQLEKSRLLSDRFSAERPKGSFSTLEIQRTEQGDSAMYLCASSLGAGGRYGVNEQYFGPGTRLTVT.

This clone was detected only a few times. This chain joins TRBV10-3 and TRBJ1-2, with D perhaps TRBD1 (5 bases). This CDR3 is 16 amino acids long. Germline loops: CDR1 ENHRY, CDR2 SYGVKD. The V and J ends lost 0 bases and 5 bases respectively, with 16 bases between them. The CDR3 is CAISESRSGTGYGYTF. The CDR3 nucleotides read TGTGCCATCAGTGAGTCTAGGTCAGGGACCGGATATGGCTACACCTTC.

This clone was observed once. This sequence joins TRBV11-2 and TRBJ1-2; D not certain. Trimming removed 5 bases at V and 5 bases at J, with 24 bases between. The CDR3 loop spans 17 amino acids. CDR1 and CDR2 (germline): SGHAT, FQNNGV. The CDR3 coding sequence is TGTGCCAGCAGCGGTTCAGGTGGCACTGGCAATATATATGGCTACACCTTC. Its protein product is CASSGSGGTGNIYGYTF. The entire variable domain, with the rest obtained from reference TRBV11-2 and TRBJ1-2, is as follows: EAGVAQSPRYKIIEKRQSVAFWCNPISGHATLYWYQQILGQGPKLLIQFQNNGVVDDSQLPKDRFSAERLKGVDSTLKIQPAKLEDSAVYLCASSGSGGTGNIYGYTFGSGTRLTVV.

The chain has TRBV19 and TRBJ1-2; 7 nucleotides match TRBD1. J lost 6 bases, V lost 3 bases, and 4 bases had no gene match. Germline CDR1 is LNHDA and CDR2 is SQIVND (reference sequence). This CDR3 has 13 residues. In nucleotides, the CDR3 is TGTGCCAGTAGTATGGGTGGACAGGATGGCTACACCTTC. Protein sequence: CASSMGGQDGYTF.

This chain joins TRBV3-1 (or the pseudogene TRBV3-2) and TRBJ1-5; D might be TRBD1 (6 bases). This CDR3 spans 13 amino acids. The V gene's germline CDR1 is LGHDT and CDR2 YNNKEL (reference sequence). V lost 1 base, J lost 7 bases, and 8 bases lay in between. CDR3 sequence: CASSQGGGQPQHF. The CDR3 DNA reads as TGTGCCAGCAGCCAAGGGGGGGGCCAGCCCCAGCATTTT.

V gene TRBV15 combines with J gene TRBJ1-4; D remains unclear. Trimming took off 1 base at V and 8 bases at J, with 11 bases between the two ends. CDR1 is LNHNV and CDR2 is YYDKDF in the germline V gene (reference sequence). CDR3 length: 14 residues. The CDR3 DNA sequence: TGTGCCACCAGCAGAGGTAGTTTTACGGAAAAACTGTTTTTT. Translating it yields CATSRGSFTEKLFF.

The chain uses TRBV29-1 and TRBJ1-5, with 7 bases fitting TRBD1. V shed 4 bases and J 4 bases; nucleotides not matched to a gene: 4. Germline loops: CDR1 SQVTM, CDR2 ANQGSEA. The CDR3 consists of 13 residues. CDR3 in DNA: TGCAGCGTTGGACAGGGAAAGAATCAGCCCCAGCATTTT. Protein sequence: CSVGQGKNQPQHF.

The rearrangement joins TRBV28 to TRBJ1-3, with D hard to call. Trimming removed 5 bases at V and 2 bases at J, with 10 bases between. Germline V gene data show CDR1 as MDHEN and CDR2 as SYDVKM. This CDR3 is built from 14 residues. CDR3 in DNA: TGTGCCAGCAGTATTTGGAGTACTGGAAACACCATATATTTT. It is translated as CASSIWSTGNTIYF.

This rearrangement joins TRBV6-5 to TRBJ2-2; D ambiguous. This CDR3 is built from 13 residues. The germline V and J ends were trimmed by 5 bases and 0 bases, with 4 bases remaining between them. The germline gives CDR1 MNHEY, CDR2 SVGAGI. The CDR3 DNA follows: TGTGCCAGCAGTCCCCCGAACACCGGGGAGCTGTTTTTT. Amino acids: CASSPPNTGELFF.

The rearrangement links TRBV5-1 to TRBJ1-2, with TRBD1 matching over 9 bases. V shed 3 bases, J shed 4 bases, and the junction held 7 bases outside the gene matches. The germline V gene encodes CDR1 SGHRS and CDR2 YFSETQ. The CDR3 has 15 amino acids. CDR3 DNA: TGCGCCAGCAGCTCAAGCCGGGACAGGGTCTATGGCTACACCTTC. Amino acid sequence: CASSSSRDRVYGYTF.

The chain couples TRBV7-9 to TRBJ2-7; 8 bases are a match to TRBD2. V shed 2 bases, J shed 0 bases, and the junction held 3 bases outside the gene matches. Germline V lookup: CDR1 SEHNR, CDR2 FQNEAQ (reference sequence). The CDR3 totals 15 residues. The CDR3 DNA reads TGTGCCAGCAGCTTATTACTAGCGGCCTCCTACGAGCAGTACTTC. It is translated as CASSLLLAASYEQYF. Looking up the rest from reference TRBV7-9 and TRBJ2-7 gives the full variable domain: DTGVSQNPRHKITKRGQNVTFRCDPISEHNRLYWYRQTLGQGPEFLTYFQNEAQLEKSRLLSDRFSAERPKGSFSTLEIQRTEQGDSAMYLCASSLLLAASYEQYFGPGTRLTVT.

A single count supports this clone. This chain links TRBV11-2 with TRBJ2-1; D not certain. The germline gives CDR1 SGHAT, CDR2 FQNNGV. CDR3 size: 15 residues. V shed 7 bases and J shed 4 bases, with 17 bases lying between them. CDR3 amino acids: CASNSFRLSYNEQFF. CDR3 nucleotides: TGTGCCAGCAACTCTTTTCGGCTCTCGTACAATGAGCAGTTCTTC.